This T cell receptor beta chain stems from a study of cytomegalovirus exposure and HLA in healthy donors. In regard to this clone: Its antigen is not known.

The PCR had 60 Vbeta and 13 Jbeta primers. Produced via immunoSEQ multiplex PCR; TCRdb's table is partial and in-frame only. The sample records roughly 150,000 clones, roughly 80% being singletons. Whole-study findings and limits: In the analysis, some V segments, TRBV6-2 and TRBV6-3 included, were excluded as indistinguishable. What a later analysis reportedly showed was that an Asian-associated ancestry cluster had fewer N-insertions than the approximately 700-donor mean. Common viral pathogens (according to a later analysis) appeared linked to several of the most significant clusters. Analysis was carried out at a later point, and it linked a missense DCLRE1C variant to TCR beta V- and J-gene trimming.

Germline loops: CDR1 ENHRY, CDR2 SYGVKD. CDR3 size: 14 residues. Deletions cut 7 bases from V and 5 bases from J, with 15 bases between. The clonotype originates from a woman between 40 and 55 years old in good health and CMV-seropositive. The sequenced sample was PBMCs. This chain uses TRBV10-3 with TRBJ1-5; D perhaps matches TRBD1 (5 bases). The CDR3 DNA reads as TGTGCCATCAAACAGACGGGGGTCGATCAGCCCCAGCATTTT. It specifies CAIKQTGVDQPQHF.